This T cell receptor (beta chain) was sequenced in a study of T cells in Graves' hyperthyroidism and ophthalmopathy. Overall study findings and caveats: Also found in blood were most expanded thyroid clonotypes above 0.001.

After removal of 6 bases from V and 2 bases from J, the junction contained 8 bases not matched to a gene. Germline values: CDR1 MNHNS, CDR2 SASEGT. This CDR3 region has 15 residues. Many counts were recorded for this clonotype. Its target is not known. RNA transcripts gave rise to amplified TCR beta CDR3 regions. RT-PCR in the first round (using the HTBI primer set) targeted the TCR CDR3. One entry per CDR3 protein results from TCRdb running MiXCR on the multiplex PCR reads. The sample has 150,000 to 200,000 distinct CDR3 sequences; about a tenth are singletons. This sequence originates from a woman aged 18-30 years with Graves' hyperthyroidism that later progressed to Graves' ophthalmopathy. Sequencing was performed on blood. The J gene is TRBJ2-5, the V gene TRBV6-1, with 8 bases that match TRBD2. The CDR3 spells CASSDIAGSQETQYF. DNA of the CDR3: TGTGCCAGCAGCGACATAGCGGGGTCTCAAGAGACCCAGTACTTC.